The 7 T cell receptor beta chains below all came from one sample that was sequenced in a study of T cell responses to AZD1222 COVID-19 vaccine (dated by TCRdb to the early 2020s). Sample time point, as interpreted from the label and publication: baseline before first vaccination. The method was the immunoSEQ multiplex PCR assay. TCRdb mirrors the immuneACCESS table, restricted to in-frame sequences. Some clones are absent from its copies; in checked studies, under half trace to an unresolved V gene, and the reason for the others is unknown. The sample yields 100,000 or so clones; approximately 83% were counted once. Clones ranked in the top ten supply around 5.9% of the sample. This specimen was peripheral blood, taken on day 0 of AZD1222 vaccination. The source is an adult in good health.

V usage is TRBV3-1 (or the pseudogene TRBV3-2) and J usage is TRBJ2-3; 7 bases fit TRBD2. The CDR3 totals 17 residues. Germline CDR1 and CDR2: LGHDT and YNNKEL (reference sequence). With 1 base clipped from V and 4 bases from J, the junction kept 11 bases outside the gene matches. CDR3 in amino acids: CASSQVVGGMIPDTQYF. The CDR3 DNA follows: TGTGCCAGCAGCCAAGTGGTGGGGGGGATGATTCCAGATACGCAGTATTTT.

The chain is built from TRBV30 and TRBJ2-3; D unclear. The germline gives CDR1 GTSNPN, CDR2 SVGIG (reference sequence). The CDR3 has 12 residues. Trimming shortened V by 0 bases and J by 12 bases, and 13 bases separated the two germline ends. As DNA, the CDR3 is TGTGCCTGGAGTGTACGTGCGGACGCTCAGTATTTT. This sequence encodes CAWSVRADAQYF.

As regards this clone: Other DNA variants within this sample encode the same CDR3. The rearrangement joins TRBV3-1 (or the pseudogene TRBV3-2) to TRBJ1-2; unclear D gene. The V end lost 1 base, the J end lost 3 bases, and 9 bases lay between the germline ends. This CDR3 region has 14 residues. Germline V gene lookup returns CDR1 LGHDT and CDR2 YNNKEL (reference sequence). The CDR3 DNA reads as TGTGCCAGCAGCCAAGGTTCTGTCGACTATGGCTACACCTTC. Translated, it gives CASSQGSVDYGYTF.

CDR3 region: CASRTGYTEAFF. The CDR3 region has the DNA TGCGCCAGCAGGACAGGGTACACTGAAGCTTTCTTT. The V and J genes are TRBV10-2 and TRBJ1-1, with 7 nucleotides matching TRBD1. V was pared by 6 bases and J by 3 bases, with 1 base of the junction left unmatched. The CDR3 contains 12 residues. Germline values: CDR1 WSHSY, CDR2 SAAADI.

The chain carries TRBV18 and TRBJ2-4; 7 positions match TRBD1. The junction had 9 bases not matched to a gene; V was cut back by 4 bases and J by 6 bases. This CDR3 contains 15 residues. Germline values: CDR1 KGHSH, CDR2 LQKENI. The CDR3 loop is CASSRRQGSGNIQYF. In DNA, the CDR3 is TGTGCCAGCTCACGCCGACAGGGATCGGGAAACATTCAGTACTTC.

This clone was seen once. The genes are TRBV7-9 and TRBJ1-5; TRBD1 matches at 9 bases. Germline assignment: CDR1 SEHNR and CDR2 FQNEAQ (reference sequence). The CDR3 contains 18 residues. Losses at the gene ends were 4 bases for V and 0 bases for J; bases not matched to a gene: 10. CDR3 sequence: CASSSGTGFLGSNQPQHF. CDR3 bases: TGTGCCAGCAGCTCCGGGACAGGGTTTTTGGGTAGCAATCAGCCCCAGCATTTT.

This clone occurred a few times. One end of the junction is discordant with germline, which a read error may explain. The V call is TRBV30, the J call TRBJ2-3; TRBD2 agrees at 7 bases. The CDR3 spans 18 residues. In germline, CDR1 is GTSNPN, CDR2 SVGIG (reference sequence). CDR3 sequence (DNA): TGTGCCGGGAGGGGCGGGCAGGAGCCTTCAATTACCACAGATACGCAGTATTTT. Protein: CAGRGGQEPSITTDTQYF.